This T cell receptor beta chain was identified in a study of blood T cells in healthy people across ages. The second PCR ran roughly 6 to 12 cycles with a sample-barcoded 5' primer and J-beta primers. Every cDNA molecule carried a tag from a template-switch adaptor bearing 12 random nucleotides. All samples yielded 3 million or more CDR3-containing paired-end reads. MiXCR, run by TCRdb on the 5' RACE reads, gives a single entry per CDR3 protein. The sample consists of roughly 1,700,000 distinct CDR3 sequences, approximately 28% of them appearing once. Comments on this clonotype: The antigen is unknown.

The CDR3 sequence is 16 residues long. CDR1 is LGHDT, CDR2 YNNKEL, per germline (reference sequence). Deletions cut 0 bases from V and 7 bases from J, with 18 bases between. Findings and caveats of the study: PBMCs that were unsorted prevented a conclusive naive versus antigen-experienced comparison. Possibly, changes in expanded clonotypes were confounded because donor CMV status was unknown.

The sample was blood. The chain couples TRBV3-1 to TRBJ2-5; TRBD2 might be the D (7 bases). The sequence derives from a woman younger than 45 in good health. The CDR3 sequence is CASSQETGGLAATQYF. DNA for the CDR3: TGTGCCAGCAGCCAAGAGACCGGGGGGCTAGCGGCGACCCAGTACTTC.